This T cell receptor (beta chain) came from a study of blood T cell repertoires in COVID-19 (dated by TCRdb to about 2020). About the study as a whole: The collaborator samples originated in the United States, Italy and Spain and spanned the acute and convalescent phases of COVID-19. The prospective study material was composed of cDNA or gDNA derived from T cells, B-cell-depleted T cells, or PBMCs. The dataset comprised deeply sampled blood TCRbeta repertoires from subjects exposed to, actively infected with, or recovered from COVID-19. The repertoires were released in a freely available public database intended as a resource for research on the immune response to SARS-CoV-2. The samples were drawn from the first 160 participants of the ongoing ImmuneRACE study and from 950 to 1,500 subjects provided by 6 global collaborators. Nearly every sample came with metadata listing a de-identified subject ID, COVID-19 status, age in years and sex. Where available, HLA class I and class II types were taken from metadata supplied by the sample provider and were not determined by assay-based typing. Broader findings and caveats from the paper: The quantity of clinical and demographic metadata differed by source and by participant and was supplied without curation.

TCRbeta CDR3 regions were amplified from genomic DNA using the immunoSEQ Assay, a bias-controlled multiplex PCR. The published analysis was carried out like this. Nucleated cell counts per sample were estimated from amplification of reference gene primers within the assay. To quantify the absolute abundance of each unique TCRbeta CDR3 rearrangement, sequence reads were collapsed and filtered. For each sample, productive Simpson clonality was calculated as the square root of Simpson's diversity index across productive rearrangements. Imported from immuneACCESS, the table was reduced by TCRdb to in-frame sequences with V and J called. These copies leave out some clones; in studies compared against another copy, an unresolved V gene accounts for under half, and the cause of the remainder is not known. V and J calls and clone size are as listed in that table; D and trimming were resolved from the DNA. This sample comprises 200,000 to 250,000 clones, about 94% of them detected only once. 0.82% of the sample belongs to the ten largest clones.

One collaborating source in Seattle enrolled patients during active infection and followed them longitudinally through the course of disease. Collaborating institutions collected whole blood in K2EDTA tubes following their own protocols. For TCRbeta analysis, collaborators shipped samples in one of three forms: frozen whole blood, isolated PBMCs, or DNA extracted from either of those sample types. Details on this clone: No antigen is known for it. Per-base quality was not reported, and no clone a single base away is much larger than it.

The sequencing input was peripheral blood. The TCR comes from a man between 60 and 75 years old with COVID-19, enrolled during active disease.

The nucleotide sequence is TGCGCCAGCAGCTTGGAGGGGCGTAACACCATATATTTT. Translated, it gives CASSLEGRNTIYF. The rearranged chain carries TRBV5-1 and TRBJ1-3; a weak D assignment points to TRBD1 (5 bases agree). In the germline V gene, CDR1 corresponds to SGHRS and CDR2 to YFSETQ. The cysteine opens and the phenylalanine closes a CDR3 of 13 amino acids. The kept DNA is CDR3 alone, 39 bases in frame from the first base. Trimming takes 0 bases from V and 7 bases from J, and the germline ends sit 8 bases apart.